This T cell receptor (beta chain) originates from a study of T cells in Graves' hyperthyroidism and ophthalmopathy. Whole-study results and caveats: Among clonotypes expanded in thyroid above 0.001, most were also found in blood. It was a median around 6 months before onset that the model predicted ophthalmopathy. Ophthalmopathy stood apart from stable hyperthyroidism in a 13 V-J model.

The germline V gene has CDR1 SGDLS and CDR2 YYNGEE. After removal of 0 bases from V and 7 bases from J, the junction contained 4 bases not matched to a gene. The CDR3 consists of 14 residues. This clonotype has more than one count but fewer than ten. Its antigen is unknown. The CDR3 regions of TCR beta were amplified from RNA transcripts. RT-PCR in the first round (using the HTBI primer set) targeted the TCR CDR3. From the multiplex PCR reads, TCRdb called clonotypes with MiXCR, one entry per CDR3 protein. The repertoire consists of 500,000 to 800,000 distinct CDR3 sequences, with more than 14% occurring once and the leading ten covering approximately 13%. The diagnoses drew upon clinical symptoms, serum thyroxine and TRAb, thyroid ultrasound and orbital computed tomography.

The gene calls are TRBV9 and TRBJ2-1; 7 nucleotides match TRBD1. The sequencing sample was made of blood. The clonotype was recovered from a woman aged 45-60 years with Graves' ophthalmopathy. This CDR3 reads CASSVGQGRNEQFF. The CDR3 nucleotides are TGTGCCAGCAGCGTAGGACAGGGAAGGAATGAGCAGTTCTTC.